This T cell receptor beta chain was recorded in a study of cytomegalovirus exposure and HLA in healthy donors. The germline V and J ends were trimmed by 10 bases and 3 bases, with 19 bases remaining between them. This CDR3 has 15 amino acids. Germline assignment: CDR1 MDHEN and CDR2 SYDVKM. The PCR made use of 60 Vbeta and 13 Jbeta primers. Profiled with immunoSEQ multiplex PCR; TCRdb holds only in-frame clones, not every one. This table has some 120,000 clones, roughly 8.3% appearing once. The clonotype originates from a man aged 40-49 years in good health and CMV-seronegative. Sequencing was done on a sample of PBMCs. The chain couples TRBV28 to TRBJ2-1; a possible D gene is TRBD1 (6 bases). The CDR3 spells CATFVTGIDYNEQFF. The CDR3, as DNA: TGTGCCACCTTCGTTACAGGGATCGACTACAATGAGCAGTTCTTC.